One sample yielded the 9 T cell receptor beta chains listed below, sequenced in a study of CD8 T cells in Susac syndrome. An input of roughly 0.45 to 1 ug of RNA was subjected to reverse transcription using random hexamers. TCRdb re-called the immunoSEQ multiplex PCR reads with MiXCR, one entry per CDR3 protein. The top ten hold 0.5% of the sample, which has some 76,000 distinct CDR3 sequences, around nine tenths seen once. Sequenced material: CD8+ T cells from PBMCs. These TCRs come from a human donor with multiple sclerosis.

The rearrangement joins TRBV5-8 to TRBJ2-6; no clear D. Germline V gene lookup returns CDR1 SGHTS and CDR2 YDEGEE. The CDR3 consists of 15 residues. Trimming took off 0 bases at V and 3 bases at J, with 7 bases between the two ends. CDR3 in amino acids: CASSLVWFGANVLTF. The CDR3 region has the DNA TGTGCCAGCAGCTTGGTGTGGTTTGGGGCCAACGTCCTGACTTTC.

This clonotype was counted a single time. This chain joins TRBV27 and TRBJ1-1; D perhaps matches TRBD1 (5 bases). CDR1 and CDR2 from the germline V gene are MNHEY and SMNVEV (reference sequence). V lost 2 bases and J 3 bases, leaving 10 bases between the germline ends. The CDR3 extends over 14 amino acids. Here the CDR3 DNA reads TGTGCCAGCAGTTTAGGGACGTCGCACACTGAAGCTTTCTTT. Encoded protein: CASSLGTSHTEAFF.

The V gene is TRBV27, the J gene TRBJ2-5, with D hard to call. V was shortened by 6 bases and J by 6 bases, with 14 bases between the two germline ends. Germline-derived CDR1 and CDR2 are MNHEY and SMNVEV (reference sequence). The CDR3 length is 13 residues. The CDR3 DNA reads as TGTGCCAGCAGCGACTCGTGGAACCAGACCCAGTACTTC. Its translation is CASSDSWNQTQYF.

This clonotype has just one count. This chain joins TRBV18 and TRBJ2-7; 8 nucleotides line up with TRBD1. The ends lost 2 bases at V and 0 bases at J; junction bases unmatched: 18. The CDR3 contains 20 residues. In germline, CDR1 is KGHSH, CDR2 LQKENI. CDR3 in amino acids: CASSPSSGTGPKGSSYEQYF. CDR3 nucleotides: TGTGCCAGCTCACCATCCTCGGGGACAGGCCCTAAAGGTAGCTCCTACGAGCAGTACTTC.

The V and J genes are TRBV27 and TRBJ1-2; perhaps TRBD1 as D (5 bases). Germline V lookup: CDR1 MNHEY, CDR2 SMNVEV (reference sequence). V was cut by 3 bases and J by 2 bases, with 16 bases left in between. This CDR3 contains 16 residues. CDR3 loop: CASSFGPGTANYGYTF. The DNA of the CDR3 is TGTGCCAGCAGTTTCGGTCCAGGGACGGCGAACTATGGCTACACCTTC.

This CDR3 is CASSMHGTLETQYF. As DNA, the CDR3 is TGTGCCAGCAGCATGCACGGAACTCTAGAGACCCAGTACTTC. The rearrangement uses TRBV7-6 and TRBJ2-5; D uncertain. The CDR3 runs 14 residues. V shed 5 bases and J shed 4 bases, with 14 bases lying between them. Germline CDR1 SGHVS, CDR2 FNYEAQ.

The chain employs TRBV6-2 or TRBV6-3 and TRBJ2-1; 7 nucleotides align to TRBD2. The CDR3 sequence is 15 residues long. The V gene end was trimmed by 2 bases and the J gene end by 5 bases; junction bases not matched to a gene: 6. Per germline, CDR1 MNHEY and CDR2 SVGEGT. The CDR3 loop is CASSYSLAVNNEQFF. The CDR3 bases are TGTGCCAGCAGTTACAGCCTAGCGGTTAACAATGAGCAGTTCTTC.

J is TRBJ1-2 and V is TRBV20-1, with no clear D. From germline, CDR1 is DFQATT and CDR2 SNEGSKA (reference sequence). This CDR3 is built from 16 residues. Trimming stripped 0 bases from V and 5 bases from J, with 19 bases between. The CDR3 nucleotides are TGCAGTGCTAGAGATAGTCCGGTGGCTTTTTTATATGGCTACACCTTC. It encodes CSARDSPVAFLYGYTF.

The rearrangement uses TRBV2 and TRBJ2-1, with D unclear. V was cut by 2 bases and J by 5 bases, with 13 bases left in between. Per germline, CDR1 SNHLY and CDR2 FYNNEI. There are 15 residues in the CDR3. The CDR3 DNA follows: TGTGCCAGCAGTGAACCGGCCTCGATGGACAATGAGCAGTTCTTC. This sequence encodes CASSEPASMDNEQFF.